The next 16 T cell receptor beta chains were all read from a single sample in a study of blood T cells in healthy people across ages. Together with a sample-barcoded 5' primer, a J-beta primer mix was included in a second PCR lasting about 6 to 12 cycles. TCRdb processed the 5' RACE reads anew with MiXCR; each CDR3 protein has one entry. Of roughly 1.5 million distinct CDR3 sequences in the sample, approximately 42% are singletons; the top ten hold about 4%. Input material: blood. These receptors were collected from a young woman in good health.

This clonotype was picked up many times. The V call is TRBV12-3 or TRBV12-4, the J call TRBJ1-5; D is ambiguous. CDR3 length: 12 residues. Trimming took off 3 bases at V and 5 bases at J, with 5 bases between the two ends. The DNA of the CDR3 is TGTGCCAGCAGTTTTCGGGATCAGCCCCAGCATTTT. Its translation is CASSFRDQPQHF.

This clonotype was recorded many times. This chain joins TRBV7-9 and TRBJ2-5; D is unresolved. The length of the CDR3 is 13 residues. The V gene's germline CDR1 is SEHNR and CDR2 FQNEAQ (reference sequence). V lost 8 bases, J lost 2 bases, and 12 bases lay in between. The CDR3 sequence: CASSSGPQETQYF. As DNA, the CDR3 is TGTGCCAGCTCATCTGGGCCTCAAGAGACCCAGTACTTC.

The CDR3 protein is CASSRGAVGVSGNTIYF. DNA for the CDR3: TGTGCCAGCAGTCGGGGGGCAGTGGGGGTCTCTGGAAACACCATATATTTT. V and J are TRBV6-1 and TRBJ1-3; possibly TRBD1 for D (6 bases). V lost 5 bases, J lost 0 bases, and 17 bases lay in between. Germline V gene data show CDR1 as MNHNS and CDR2 as SASEGT. The CDR3 runs to 17 residues.

This clonotype turned up a few times. V gene TRBV29-1 combines with J gene TRBJ2-1; D is perhaps TRBD1 or TRBD2 (6 bases each). CDR1 is SQVTM and CDR2 is ANQGSEA in the germline V gene. CDR3 size: 15 residues. Trimming took 7 bases from V and 0 from J, leaving 16 bases between them. The CDR3: CSGITGAVSYNEQFF. In DNA, the CDR3 is TGCAGCGGTATTACGGGGGCAGTCTCCTACAATGAGCAGTTCTTC.

The rearrangement uses TRBV7-9 and TRBJ2-5; D possibly uses TRBD1 or TRBD2 (5 bases each). Trimming stripped 3 bases from V and 11 bases from J, with 22 bases between. Per the germline V gene, CDR1 is SEHNR and CDR2 is FQNEAQ (reference sequence). The CDR3 totals 15 residues. The CDR3 DNA sequence: TGTGCCAGCAGCTTCCTTCGGGACGATCCCCTGGGGCAGTACTTC. The encoded protein is CASSFLRDDPLGQYF.

This clonotype occurred a few times. The chain links TRBV4-2 to TRBJ1-4; D gene uncertain. The CDR3 length is 17 residues. The V end was cut by 2 bases, the J end by 7 bases, with 20 bases between. CDR1 and CDR2 (germline): LGHNA, YNFKEQ. Here the CDR3 reads CASSQQTRTEGVEKLFF. In DNA, the CDR3 is TGTGCCAGCAGCCAACAAACCAGGACGGAAGGAGTTGAAAAACTGTTTTTT.

This clonotype was seen a few times. V gene TRBV6-2 or TRBV6-3 combines with J gene TRBJ2-7; D might be TRBD2 (6 bases). This CDR3 has 14 amino acids. V lost 7 bases, J lost 3 bases, and 16 bases lay in between. Germline CDR1 MNHEY, CDR2 SVGEGT. The CDR3 protein is CASIPRGRLYEQYF. CDR3 nucleotides: TGTGCCAGCATCCCCCGAGGGAGGCTCTACGAGCAGTACTTC.

A remark on this clonotype: At one end, the junction sequence differs from germline, possibly due to a read error. The chain couples TRBV7-9 to TRBJ2-1, with 10 bases fitting TRBD2. The germline V gene has CDR1 SEHNR and CDR2 FQNEAQ (reference sequence). The CDR3 is 15 residues long. The CDR3 here is CASCLARTSGNEQFF. In nucleotides, the CDR3 is TGTGCCAGCTGCTTAGCCCGGACTAGCGGCAATGAGCAGTTCTTC.

This clonotype was seen a handful of times. The chain links TRBV20-1 to TRBJ2-1; TRBD2 agrees at 7 bases. Per the germline V gene, CDR1 is DFQATT and CDR2 is SNEGSKA (reference sequence). With V trimmed by 2 bases and J by 8 bases, 9 bases remained unmatched. The CDR3 is 14 residues long. The CDR3: CSARLWTRLYEQFF. For the CDR3, the DNA is TGCAGTGCTAGACTGTGGACTAGGCTTTATGAGCAGTTCTTC.

This sequence joins TRBV13 and TRBJ1-2; unclear D gene. V shed 1 base and J shed 6 bases, with 15 bases lying between them. Germline loops: CDR1 PRHDT, CDR2 FYEKMQ (reference sequence). The CDR3 sequence is 15 residues long. CDR3 in amino acids: CASSLVGRNQDGYTF. The CDR3 region has the DNA TGTGCCAGCAGCTTAGTGGGCAGGAATCAAGATGGCTACACCTTC.

This clonotype was counted many times. The chain is built from TRBV7-2 and TRBJ1-5; D is unclear. CDR3 length: 12 residues. Between the trimmed V and J ends, which lost 1 base and 6 bases, there was a span of 4 bases. Germline V gene lookup returns CDR1 SGHTA and CDR2 FQGNSA. CDR3 in amino acids: CASSLVGQPQHF. CDR3 nucleotides: TGTGCCAGCAGCTTAGTTGGTCAGCCCCAGCATTTT.

The gene calls are TRBV5-1 and TRBJ1-1, with TRBD1 as a possible D gene (6 bases). Germline values: CDR1 SGHRS, CDR2 YFSETQ. V was cut by 6 bases and J by 1 base, with 10 bases left in between. This CDR3 comprises 13 residues. The CDR3 coding sequence is TGCGCCAGCAAGTCAGGGGCGAACACTGAAGCTTTCTTT. Residues: CASKSGANTEAFF.

This clonotype has just a few counts. The rearrangement links TRBV9 to TRBJ1-1, with 8 bases fitting TRBD1. V was clipped by 2 bases and J by 0 bases; unmatched bases: 3. This CDR3 comprises 15 residues. Per the germline V gene, CDR1 is SGDLS and CDR2 is YYNGEE. CDR3 in DNA: TGTGCCAGCAGCGTCGGACAGGGTATGAACACTGAAGCTTTCTTT. Amino acids: CASSVGQGMNTEAFF.

The chain links TRBV12-3 or TRBV12-4 to TRBJ1-6; D gene ambiguous. The CDR3 contains 15 residues. V lost 6 bases and J 8 bases, leaving 17 bases between the germline ends. CDR3 coding DNA: TGTGCCAGCAGACGCAAAAGGGCCGGGGATTCACCCCTCCACTTT. Amino acid sequence: CASRRKRAGDSPLHF.

This sequence joins TRBV4-1 and TRBJ2-2; D may be TRBD2 (5 bases). The germline V gene has CDR1 MGHRA and CDR2 YSYEKL. The CDR3 has 14 residues. Trimming stripped 2 bases from V and 7 bases from J, with 11 bases between. The CDR3 nucleotides read TGCGCCAGCAGCCAATATGACGGGGTCGGGGAGCTGTTTTTT. This translates into CASSQYDGVGELFF.

Concerning this clonotype: The junction departs from the called germline gene at one end, perhaps through a read error. The V and J genes are TRBV10-3 and TRBJ2-3; TRBD1 matches 8 bases. This CDR3 comprises 11 residues. Germline CDR1 ENHRY, CDR2 SYGVKD. As DNA, the CDR3 is TGTGCCATCAGACAGGGGGATACACAGTATTTT. Translated: CAIRQGDTQYF.